The clone carrying this T cell receptor (beta chain) was picked up many times. The CDR3 loop spans 17 amino acids. The V gene lost 8 bases and the J gene lost 2 bases, with 24 bases spanning the gap. Germline values: CDR1 MNHEY, CDR2 SMNVEV (reference sequence). The sample comes from a study of patients and donors after allogeneic stem cell transplantation. Each CDR3 protein gets one entry after TCRdb re-called the RT-PCR reads with MiXCR. Found here are 200,000 to 250,000 distinct CDR3 sequences, 13% to 15% of them singletons; the top ten hold around 10%. The gene calls are TRBV27 and TRBJ1-1, with D tentatively TRBD1 (5 bases). The sequence was obtained from a human donor who was either an allogeneic HSCT recipient or a stem cell or donor lymphocyte infusion donor (not recorded which). It is not recorded whose cells these are; they may come from a transplant donor. Sequencing input: blood, either unsorted or a sorted T cell fraction (not recorded which). CDR3 in amino acids: CASAKGAGLRDNTEAFF. The DNA of the CDR3 is TGTGCCAGCGCCAAAGGCGCAGGGCTCAGAGACAACACTGAAGCTTTCTTT.